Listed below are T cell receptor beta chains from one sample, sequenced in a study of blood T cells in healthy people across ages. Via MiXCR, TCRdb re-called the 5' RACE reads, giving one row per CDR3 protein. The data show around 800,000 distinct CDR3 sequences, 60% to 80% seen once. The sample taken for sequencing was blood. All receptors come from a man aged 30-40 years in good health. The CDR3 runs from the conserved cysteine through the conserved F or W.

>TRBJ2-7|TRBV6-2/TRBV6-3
CASRDRGDYEQYF
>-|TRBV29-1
CSGGTGFYEQYF
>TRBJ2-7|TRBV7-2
CASSPGVGSSYEQYF
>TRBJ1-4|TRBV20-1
CSARDPRSVATNEKLFF
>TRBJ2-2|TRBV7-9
CASSNGQGFDTGELFF
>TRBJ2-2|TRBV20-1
CSASSGRLAGGELFF
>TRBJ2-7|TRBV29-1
CSGWGSSMGVYEQYF
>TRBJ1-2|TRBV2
CASMQEKSANYGYTF
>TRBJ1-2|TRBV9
CASSPTGPSFYGYTF
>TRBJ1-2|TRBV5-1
CAGSWGTDGYTF
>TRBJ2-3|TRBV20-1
CSATTRSGVEDTQYF
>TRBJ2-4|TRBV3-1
CASSQDFPIGGGSKNIQYF
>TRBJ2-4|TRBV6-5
CASSYGGGQNIQYF
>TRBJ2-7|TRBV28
CASNPPGQGYEQYF
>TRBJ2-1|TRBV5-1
CASSLEGFPYNEQFF
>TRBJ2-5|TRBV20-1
CSARDSRGRETQYF
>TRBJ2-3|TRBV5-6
CASSFGLSQYF
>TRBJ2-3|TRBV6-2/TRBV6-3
CASSYIPDTQYF
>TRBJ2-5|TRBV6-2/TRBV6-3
CASRRLAGQETQYF
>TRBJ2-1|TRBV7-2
CASSLVLLGNEQFF
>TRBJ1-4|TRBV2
CASLSGPPEKLFF
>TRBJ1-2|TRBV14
CASSQDRGEFYGYTF
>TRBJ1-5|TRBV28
CASSLRSGWQPQHF
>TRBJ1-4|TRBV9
CASSVDGTPYEKLFF
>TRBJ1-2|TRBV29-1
CSAQGDRGNGYTF
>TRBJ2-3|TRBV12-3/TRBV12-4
CASSSRGGSDTQYF
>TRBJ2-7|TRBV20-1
CSASGQGATLRVYEQYF
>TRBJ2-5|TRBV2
CASSRRLAGVSRLGETQYF
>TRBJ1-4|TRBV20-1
CSAGPGTKLFF
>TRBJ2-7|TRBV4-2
CASSQEWGSLEQYF
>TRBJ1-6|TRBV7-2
CASNRDGTISPLHF
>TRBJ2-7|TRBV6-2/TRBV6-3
CASISSRTRGSYEQYF
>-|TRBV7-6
CASSSPGGTGNEQYF
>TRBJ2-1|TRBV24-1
CATSDLSGGSYNEQFF
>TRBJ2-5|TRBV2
CASKWEVLETQYF
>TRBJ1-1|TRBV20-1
CSARQGWSTEAFF
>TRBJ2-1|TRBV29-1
CSVGRREGLNEQFF
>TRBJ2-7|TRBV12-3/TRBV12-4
CASRRTGCEQYF
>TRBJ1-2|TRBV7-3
CASSLQAGGSNYGYTF
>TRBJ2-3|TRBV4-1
CASSHINILSTDTQYF
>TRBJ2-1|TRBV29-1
CSVEQGHEQFF
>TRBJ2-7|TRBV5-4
CASSPNPATYEQYF